Only a few counts were recorded for the clone carrying this TCR beta chain. The antigen is not known. This specimen belongs to a study of T cells in localized non-small cell lung cancer. CDR1 is SGDLS and CDR2 is YYNGEE in the germline V gene. V was clipped by 3 bases and J by 8 bases, with 12 bases between them. This CDR3 comprises 14 residues. The protocol was immunoSEQ multiplex PCR, while the TCRdb copy is restricted to in-frame clones and leaves out a portion. The sample consists of 7,000 to 8,500 clones, 50% of them appearing once. General study findings and limits: The study found T cell clonality highest in uninvolved adjacent lung, above tumor. Since sequencing was restricted to only one region of the tumor, intratumor heterogeneity remains a possibility. The study detected a median about 57 of the top 100 tumor clones in adjacent lung.

V and J are TRBV9 and TRBJ1-6; D is possibly TRBD1 (6 bases). This sequence originates from a female donor older than 55 with stage I lung adenocarcinoma. This specimen consisted of lymph node tissue, obtained before any cancer treatment. CDR3 DNA: TGTGCCAGCAGCGGGCAGGGGCTTCATTCACCCCTCCACTTT. This translates into CASSGQGLHSPLHF.